In this sample, the clone carrying this T cell receptor (beta chain) turned up a few times. Antigen: not known. This entry is derived from a study of cytomegalovirus exposure and HLA in healthy donors. Overall study findings and caveats: TCR sequences were mostly rare, though some public TCRs occurred in many donors. With high specificity and sensitivity, the classifier reportedly diagnosed cytomegalovirus status.

This CDR3 contains 16 residues. Germline lookup yields CDR1 MNHNY and CDR2 SVGAGI (reference sequence). Germline trimming cut 5 bases from V and 1 base from J; bases unmatched to any gene: 4. A multiplex PCR was run with 60 Vbeta primers and 13 Jbeta primers. This table comes from immunoSEQ multiplex PCR, and its TCRdb copy is limited to in-frame clones, with some not included. The repertoire holds over 120,000 clones, with more than 7.5% as singletons. The chain employs TRBV6-6 and TRBJ2-7; 14 bases map to TRBD2. The origin of this receptor is a man in his fifties in good health and CMV-seronegative. What was sequenced was PBMCs. The CDR3, as DNA: TGTGCCAGCAGTGGGACTAGCGGGGGACGATCCTACGAGCAGTACTTC. Translating it yields CASSGTSGGRSYEQYF.